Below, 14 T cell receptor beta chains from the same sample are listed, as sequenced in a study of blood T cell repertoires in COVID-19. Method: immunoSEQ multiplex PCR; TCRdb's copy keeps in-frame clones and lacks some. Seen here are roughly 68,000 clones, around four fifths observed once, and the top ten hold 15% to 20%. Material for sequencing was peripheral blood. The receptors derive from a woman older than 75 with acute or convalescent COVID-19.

The CDR3 reads CASSPDPGQGVWVATEAFF. CDR3 in DNA: TGTGCCAGCAGCCCCGACCCGGGACAGGGTGTGTGGGTTGCCACTGAAGCTTTCTTT. The gene calls are TRBV5-6 and TRBJ1-1, with TRBD1 matching over 9 bases. Germline assignment: CDR1 SGHDT and CDR2 YYEEEE. This CDR3 is built from 19 residues. The J segment lost 4 bases and the V segment lost 4 bases, leaving 20 bases of the junction unmatched.

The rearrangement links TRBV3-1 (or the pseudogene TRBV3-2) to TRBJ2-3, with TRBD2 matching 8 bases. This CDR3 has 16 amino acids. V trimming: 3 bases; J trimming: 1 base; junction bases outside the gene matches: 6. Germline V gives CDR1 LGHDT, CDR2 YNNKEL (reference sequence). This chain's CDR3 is CASSQAGGLGTDTQYF. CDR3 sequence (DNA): TGTGCCAGCAGCCAGGCGGGAGGCCTGGGCACAGATACGCAGTATTTT.

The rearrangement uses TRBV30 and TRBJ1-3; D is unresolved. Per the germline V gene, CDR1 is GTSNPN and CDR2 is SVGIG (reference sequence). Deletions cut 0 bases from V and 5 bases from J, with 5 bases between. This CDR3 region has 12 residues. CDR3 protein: CAWSVSRNTIYF. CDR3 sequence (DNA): TGTGCCTGGAGTGTAAGCAGAAACACCATATATTTT.

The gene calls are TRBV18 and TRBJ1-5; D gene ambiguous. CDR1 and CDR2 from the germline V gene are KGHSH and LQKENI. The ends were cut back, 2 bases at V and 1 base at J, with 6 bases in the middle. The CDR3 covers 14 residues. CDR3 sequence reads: CASSPAGSNQPQHF. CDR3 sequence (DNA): TGTGCCAGCTCACCAGCGGGCAGCAATCAGCCCCAGCATTTT.

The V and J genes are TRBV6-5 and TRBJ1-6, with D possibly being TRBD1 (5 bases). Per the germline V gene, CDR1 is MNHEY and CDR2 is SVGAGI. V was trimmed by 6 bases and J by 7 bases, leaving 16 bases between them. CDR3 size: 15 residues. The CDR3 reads CASSPRPDRNSPLHF. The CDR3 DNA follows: TGTGCCAGCAGCCCCAGACCCGACAGAAATTCACCCCTCCACTTT.

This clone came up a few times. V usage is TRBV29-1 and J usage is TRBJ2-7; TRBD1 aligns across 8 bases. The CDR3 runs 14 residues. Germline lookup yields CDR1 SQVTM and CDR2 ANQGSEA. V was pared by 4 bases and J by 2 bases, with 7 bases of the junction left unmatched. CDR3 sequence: CSVGGAGGPYEQYF. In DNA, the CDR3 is TGCAGCGTTGGGGGGGCAGGGGGCCCCTACGAGCAGTACTTC.

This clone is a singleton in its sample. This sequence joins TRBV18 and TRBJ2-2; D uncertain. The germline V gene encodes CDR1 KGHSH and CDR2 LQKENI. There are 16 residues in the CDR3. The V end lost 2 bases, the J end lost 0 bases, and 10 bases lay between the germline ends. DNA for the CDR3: TGTGCCAGCTCACCAATGACAATCTCGAACACCGGGGAGCTGTTTTTT. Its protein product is CASSPMTISNTGELFF.

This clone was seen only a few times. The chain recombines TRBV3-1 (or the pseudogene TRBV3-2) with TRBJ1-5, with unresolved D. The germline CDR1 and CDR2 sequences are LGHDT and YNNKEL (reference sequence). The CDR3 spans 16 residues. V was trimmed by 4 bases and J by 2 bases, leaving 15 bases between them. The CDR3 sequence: CASSPSEGHGNQPQHF. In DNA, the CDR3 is TGTGCCAGCAGCCCGTCGGAGGGCCACGGCAATCAGCCCCAGCATTTT.

The CDR3 is CASSEWAGVGFGREQYF. The CDR3 region has the DNA TGTGCCAGCAGTGAATGGGCAGGGGTGGGTTTCGGTCGCGAGCAGTACTTC. V and J are TRBV6-1 and TRBJ2-7, with D perhaps TRBD1 (6 bases). Trimming removed 2 bases at V and 6 bases at J, with 23 bases between. This CDR3 is built from 17 residues. Looked up from germline, CDR1 is MNHNS and CDR2 is SASEGT.

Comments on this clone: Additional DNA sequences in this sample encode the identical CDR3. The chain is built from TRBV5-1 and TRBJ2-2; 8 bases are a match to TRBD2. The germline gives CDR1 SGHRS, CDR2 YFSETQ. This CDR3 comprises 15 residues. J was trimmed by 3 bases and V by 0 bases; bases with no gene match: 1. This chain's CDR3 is CASSLAGGDTGELFF. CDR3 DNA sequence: TGCGCCAGCAGCTTGGCCGGGGGGGACACCGGGGAGCTGTTTTTT. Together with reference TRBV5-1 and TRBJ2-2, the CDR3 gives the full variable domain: KAGVTQTPRYLIKTRGQQVTLSCSPISGHRSVSWYQQTPGQGLQFLFEYFSETQRNKGNFPGRFSGRQFSNSRSEMNVSTLELGDSALYLCASSLAGGDTGELFFGEGSRLTVL.

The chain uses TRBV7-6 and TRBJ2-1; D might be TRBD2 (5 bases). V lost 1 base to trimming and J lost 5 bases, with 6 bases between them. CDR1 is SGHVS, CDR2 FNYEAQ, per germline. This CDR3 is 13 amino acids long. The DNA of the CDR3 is TGTGCCAGCAGCTTAGGGCGGGACAATGAGCAGTTCTTC. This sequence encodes CASSLGRDNEQFF. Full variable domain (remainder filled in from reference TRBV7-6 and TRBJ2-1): GAGVSQSPRYKVTKRGQDVALRCDPISGHVSLYWYRQALGQGPEFLTYFNYEAQQDKSGLPNDRFSAERPEGSISTLTIQRTEQRDSAMYRCASSLGRDNEQFFGPGTRLTVL.

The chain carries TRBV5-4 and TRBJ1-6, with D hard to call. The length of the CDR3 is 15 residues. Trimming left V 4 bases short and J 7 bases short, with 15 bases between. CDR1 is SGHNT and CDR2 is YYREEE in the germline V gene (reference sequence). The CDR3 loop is CASSRQGGRNSPLHF. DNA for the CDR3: TGTGCCAGCAGCCGTCAAGGAGGTAGGAATTCACCCCTCCACTTT. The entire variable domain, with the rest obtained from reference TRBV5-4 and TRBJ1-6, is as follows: ETGVTQSPTHLIKTRGQQVTLRCSSQSGHNTVSWYQQALGQGPQFIFQYYREEENGRGNFPPRFSGLQFPNYSSELNVNALELDDSALYLCASSRQGGRNSPLHFGNGTRLTVT.

The CDR3, as DNA: TGTGCCAGCAGCTCTAGCGGGACGTACGAGCAGTACTTC. Protein product: CASSSSGTYEQYF. J is TRBJ2-7 and V is TRBV5-4; 9 nucleotides align to TRBD2. CDR3 length equals 13 residues. The V gene's germline CDR1 is SGHNT and CDR2 YYREEE (reference sequence). The V segment lost 3 bases and the J segment 4 bases; nucleotides outside the gene matches: 2. The full variable domain, its missing parts supplied by reference TRBV5-4 and TRBJ2-7, is ETGVTQSPTHLIKTRGQQVTLRCSSQSGHNTVSWYQQALGQGPQFIFQYYREEENGRGNFPPRFSGLQFPNYSSELNVNALELDDSALYLCASSSSGTYEQYFGPGTRLTVT.

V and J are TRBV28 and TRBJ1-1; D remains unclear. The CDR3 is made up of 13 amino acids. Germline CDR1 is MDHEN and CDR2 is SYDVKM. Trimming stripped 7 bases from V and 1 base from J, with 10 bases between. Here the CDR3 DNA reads TGTGCCAGCACCTCTCCCTGGAACACTGAAGCTTTCTTT. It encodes CASTSPWNTEAFF.